The 10 T cell receptor beta chains reported below all come from one sample, sequenced in a study of blood T cell repertoires in COVID-19 (TCRdb year 2020). The library was produced with the immunoSEQ multiplex PCR assay. What TCRdb holds here is the immuneACCESS table cut down to in-frame rearrangements. Part of the clones is not present; checked against another copy, under half of the missing clones reflect an unresolved V gene, and the others are unexplained. Present in this sample are 50,000 to 65,000 clones, approximately 70% of which were seen just once. Of the sample, about half is held by the ten largest clones. Sequenced material: PBMCs or T cells enriched from blood (not recorded which). The receptor set was obtained from a woman in her fifties or sixties who had been exposed to COVID-19.

This chain joins TRBV19 and TRBJ1-3, with D perhaps TRBD1 (5 bases). CDR3 size: 12 residues. Germline values: CDR1 LNHDA, CDR2 SQIVND (reference sequence). Trimming shortened V by 5 bases and J by 8 bases, and 10 bases separated the two germline ends. This chain's CDR3 is CASSPAGDTIYF. CDR3 bases: TGTGCCAGTAGTCCGGCGGGGGACACCATATATTTT.

The chain joins TRBV7-9 to TRBJ2-1; TRBD2 aligns across 12 bases. V trimming: 5 bases; J trimming: 7 bases; junction bases outside the gene matches: 6. The CDR3 covers 15 residues. Germline CDR1 and CDR2: SEHNR and FQNEAQ (reference sequence). The CDR3 loop is CASSPTSGRMNEQFF. The DNA of the CDR3 is TGTGCCAGCAGCCCAACTAGCGGGAGGATGAATGAGCAGTTCTTC.

The J gene is TRBJ1-2, the V gene TRBV19, with D possibly TRBD1 on 5 matching bases. Deletions cut 7 bases from V and 0 bases from J, with 12 bases between. Germline CDR1 reads LNHDA; CDR2 reads SQIVND (reference sequence). CDR3 length equals 14 residues. The CDR3 is CASKWGKTNYGYTF. The CDR3 nucleotides are TGTGCCAGTAAGTGGGGCAAGACTAACTATGGCTACACCTTC.

This clone turned up a few times. The rearrangement joins TRBV29-1 to TRBJ2-2; 7 nucleotides align to TRBD1. The V gene's germline CDR1 is SQVTM and CDR2 ANQGSEA. The CDR3 length is 14 residues. The trim removed 7 bases at V and 6 bases at J, leaving 11 bases unmatched. This CDR3 is CSAKTDRAAGELFF. The CDR3 nucleotides read TGCAGCGCGAAAACCGACAGGGCAGCCGGGGAGCTGTTTTTT.

The CDR3 here is CASSQVGTTNEKLFF. The CDR3 bases are TGCGCCAGCAGCCAAGTCGGGACAACTAATGAAAAACTGTTTTTT. The rearrangement links TRBV4-1 to TRBJ1-4; no clear D gene. Germline-derived CDR1 and CDR2 are MGHRA and YSYEKL. CDR3 length: 15 residues. The V and J ends lost 1 base and 0 bases respectively, with 6 bases between them.

The chain links TRBV6-5 to TRBJ2-7; no clear D. CDR1 and CDR2 from the germline V gene are MNHEY and SVGAGI. Trimming shortened V by 6 bases and J by 3 bases, and 9 bases separated the two germline ends. The CDR3 totals 12 residues. The CDR3 reads CASSTTRYEQYF. The CDR3 nucleotides read TGTGCCAGCAGCACAACACGCTACGAGCAGTACTTC.

The DNA for the CDR3 is TGTGCCATCAGGGACAGCTACGAGCAGTACTTC. Translating it yields CAIRDSYEQYF. The chain recombines TRBV10-3 with TRBJ2-7; TRBD1 might be the D (6 bases). This CDR3 has 11 residues. Germline V lookup: CDR1 ENHRY, CDR2 SYGVKD. V lost 6 bases to trimming and J lost 3 bases, with 6 bases between them.

The chain combines TRBV6-4 with TRBJ2-3; D not resolved. Trimming stripped 2 bases from V and 1 base from J, with 10 bases between. Germline assignment: CDR1 MRHNA and CDR2 SNTAGT. The CDR3 totals 15 residues. The chain's CDR3 is CASSDRGDGTDTQYF. The CDR3 nucleotides are TGTGCCAGCAGTGACCGTGGAGACGGCACAGATACGCAGTATTTT.

The chain has TRBV18 and TRBJ1-2, with D hard to call. The V gene lost 1 base and the J gene lost 4 bases, with 16 bases spanning the gap. The CDR3 loop spans 16 amino acids. Germline V gene data show CDR1 as KGHSH and CDR2 as LQKENI. The CDR3 DNA sequence: TGTGCCAGCTCACCACGGGCAGCCCAAAAATTCTATGGCTACACCTTC. This translates into CASSPRAAQKFYGYTF.

The count of this clone is one. The genes are TRBV30 and TRBJ1-2, with D perhaps matching TRBD1 (6 bases). The CDR3 runs 12 residues. V was shortened by 5 bases and J by 6 bases, with 13 bases between the two germline ends. Germline-derived CDR1 and CDR2 are GTSNPN and SVGIG (reference sequence). The CDR3 DNA follows: TGTGCCTGGGTGGGGGCCCGTCATGGCTACACCTTC. Amino acids: CAWVGARHGYTF.